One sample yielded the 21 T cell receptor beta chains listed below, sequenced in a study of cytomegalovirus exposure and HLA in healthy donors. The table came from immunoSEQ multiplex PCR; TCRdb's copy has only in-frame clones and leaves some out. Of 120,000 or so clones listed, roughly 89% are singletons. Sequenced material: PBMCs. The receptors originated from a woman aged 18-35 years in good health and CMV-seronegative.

The DNA of the CDR3 is TGTGCCAGCAATCAGGGTCTGCGCAATCAGCCCCAGCATTTT. As protein: CASNQGLRNQPQHF. The rearrangement links TRBV28 to TRBJ1-5, with D perhaps matching TRBD1 (5 bases). Trimming took off 7 bases at V and 2 bases at J, with 12 bases between the two ends. The germline V gene encodes CDR1 MDHEN and CDR2 SYDVKM. The CDR3 is made up of 14 amino acids.

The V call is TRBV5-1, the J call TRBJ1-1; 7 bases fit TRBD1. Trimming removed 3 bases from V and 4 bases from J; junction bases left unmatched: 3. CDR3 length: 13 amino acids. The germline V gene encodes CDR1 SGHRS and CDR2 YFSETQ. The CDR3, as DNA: TGCGCCAGCAGCTCGACAGGGCTCACTGAAGCTTTCTTT. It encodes CASSSTGLTEAFF.

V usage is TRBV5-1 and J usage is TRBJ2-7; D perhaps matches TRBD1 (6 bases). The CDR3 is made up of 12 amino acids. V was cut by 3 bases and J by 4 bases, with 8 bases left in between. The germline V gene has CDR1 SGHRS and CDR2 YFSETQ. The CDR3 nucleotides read TGCGCCAGCAGCTCACAGGGTTACGAGCAGTACTTC. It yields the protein CASSSQGYEQYF.

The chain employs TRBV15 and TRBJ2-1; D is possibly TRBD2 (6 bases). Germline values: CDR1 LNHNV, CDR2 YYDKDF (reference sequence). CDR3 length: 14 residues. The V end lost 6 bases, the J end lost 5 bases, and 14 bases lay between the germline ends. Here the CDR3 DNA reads TGTGCCACCAGTACGGGAGAGATGAACAATGAGCAGTTCTTC. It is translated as CATSTGEMNNEQFF.

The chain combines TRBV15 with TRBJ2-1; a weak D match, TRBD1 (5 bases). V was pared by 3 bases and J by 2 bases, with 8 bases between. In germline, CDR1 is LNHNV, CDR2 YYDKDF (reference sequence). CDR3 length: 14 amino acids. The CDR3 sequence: CATSRDTTYNEQFF. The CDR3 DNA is TGTGCCACCAGCAGGGACACGACCTACAATGAGCAGTTCTTC.

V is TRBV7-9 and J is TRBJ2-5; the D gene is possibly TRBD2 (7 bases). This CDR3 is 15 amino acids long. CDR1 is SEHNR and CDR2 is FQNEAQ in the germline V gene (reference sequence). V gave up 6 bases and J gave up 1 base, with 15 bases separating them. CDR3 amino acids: CASRARGGRQETQYF. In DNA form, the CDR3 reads TGTGCCAGCAGAGCGAGGGGGGGCCGCCAAGAGACCCAGTACTTC.

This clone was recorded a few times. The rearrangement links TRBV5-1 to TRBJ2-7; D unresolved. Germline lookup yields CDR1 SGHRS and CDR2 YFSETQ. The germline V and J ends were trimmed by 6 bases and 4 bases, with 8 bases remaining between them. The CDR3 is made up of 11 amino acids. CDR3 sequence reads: CASTFVYEQYF. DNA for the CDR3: TGCGCCAGCACCTTCGTGTACGAGCAGTACTTC.

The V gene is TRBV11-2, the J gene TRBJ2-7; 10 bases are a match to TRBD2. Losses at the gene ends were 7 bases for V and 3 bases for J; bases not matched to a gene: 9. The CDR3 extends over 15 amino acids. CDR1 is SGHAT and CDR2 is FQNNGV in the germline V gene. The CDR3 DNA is TGTGCCAGCAACTTTGAAACTAGCGGGGTCTACGAGCAGTACTTC. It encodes CASNFETSGVYEQYF.

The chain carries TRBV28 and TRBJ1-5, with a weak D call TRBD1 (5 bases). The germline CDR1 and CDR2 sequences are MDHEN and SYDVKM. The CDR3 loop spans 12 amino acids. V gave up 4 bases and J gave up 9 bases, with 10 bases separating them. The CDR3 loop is CASSSRTRPQHF. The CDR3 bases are TGTGCCAGCAGTTCCCGGACACGGCCCCAGCATTTT.

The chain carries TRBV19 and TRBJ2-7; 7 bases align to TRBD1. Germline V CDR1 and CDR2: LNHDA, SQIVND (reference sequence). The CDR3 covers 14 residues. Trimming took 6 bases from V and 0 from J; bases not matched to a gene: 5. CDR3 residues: CASSVGTASYEQYF. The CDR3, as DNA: TGTGCCAGTAGCGTCGGGACAGCCTCCTACGAGCAGTACTTC.

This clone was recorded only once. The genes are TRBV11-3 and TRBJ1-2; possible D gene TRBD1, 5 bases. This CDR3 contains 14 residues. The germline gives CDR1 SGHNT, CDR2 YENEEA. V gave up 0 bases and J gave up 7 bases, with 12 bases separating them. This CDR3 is CASSLEGQSPGYTF. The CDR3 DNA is TGTGCCAGCAGCTTAGAGGGGCAATCGCCTGGCTACACCTTC.

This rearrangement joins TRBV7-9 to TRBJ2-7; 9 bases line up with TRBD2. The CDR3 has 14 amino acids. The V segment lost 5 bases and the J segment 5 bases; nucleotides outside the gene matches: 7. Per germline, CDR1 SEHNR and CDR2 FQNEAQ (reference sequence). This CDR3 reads CASSRGSGSHEQYF. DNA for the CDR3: TGTGCCAGCAGCCGGGGTAGCGGGAGCCACGAGCAGTACTTC.

The DNA of the CDR3 is TGTGCCAGCAGTGTGTCTTCCTACGAGCAGTACTTC. Its translation is CASSVSSYEQYF. V gene TRBV6-5 combines with J gene TRBJ2-7, with D unclear. Germline assignment: CDR1 MNHEY and CDR2 SVGAGI. There are 12 residues in the CDR3. Deletions cut 5 bases from V and 1 base from J, with 6 bases between.

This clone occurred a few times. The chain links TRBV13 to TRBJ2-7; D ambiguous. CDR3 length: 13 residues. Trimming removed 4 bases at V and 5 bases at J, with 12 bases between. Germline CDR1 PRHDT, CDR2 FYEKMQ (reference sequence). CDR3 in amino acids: CASSSGWHNEQYF. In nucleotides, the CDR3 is TGTGCCAGCAGCTCGGGTTGGCATAACGAGCAGTACTTC.

The CDR3 region is CASSSARQGAFTEAFF. CDR3 coding DNA: TGTGCCAGCAGCTCGGCCCGACAGGGGGCGTTCACTGAAGCTTTCTTT. The rearrangement uses TRBV7-9 and TRBJ1-1, with 10 bases aligning to TRBD1. Germline lookup yields CDR1 SEHNR and CDR2 FQNEAQ (reference sequence). V lost 4 bases and J lost 4; bases outside the gene matches: 9. The CDR3 is made up of 16 amino acids.

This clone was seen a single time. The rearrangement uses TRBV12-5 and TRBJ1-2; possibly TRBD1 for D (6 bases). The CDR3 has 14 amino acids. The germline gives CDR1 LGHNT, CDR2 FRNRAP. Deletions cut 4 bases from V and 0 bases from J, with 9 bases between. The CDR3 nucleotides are TGTGCTAGTGGTTGGACAGCTTCTAACTATGGCTACACCTTC. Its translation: CASGWTASNYGYTF.

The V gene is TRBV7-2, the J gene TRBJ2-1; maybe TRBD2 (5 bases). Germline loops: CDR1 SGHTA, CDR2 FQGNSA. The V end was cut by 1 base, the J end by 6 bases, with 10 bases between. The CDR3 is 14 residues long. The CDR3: CASSLVPTSNEQFF. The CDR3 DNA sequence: TGTGCCAGCAGCTTAGTCCCCACTAGCAATGAGCAGTTCTTC. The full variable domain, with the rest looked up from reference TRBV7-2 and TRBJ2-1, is GAGVSQSPSNKVTEKGKDVELRCDPISGHTALYWYRQSLGQGLEFLIYFQGNSAPDKSGLPSDRFSAERTGGSVSTLTIQRTQQEDSAVYLCASSLVPTSNEQFFGPGTRLTVL.

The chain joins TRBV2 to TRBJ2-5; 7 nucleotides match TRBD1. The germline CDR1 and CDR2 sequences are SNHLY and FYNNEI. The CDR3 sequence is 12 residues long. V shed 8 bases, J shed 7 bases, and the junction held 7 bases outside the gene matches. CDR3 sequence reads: CASARDRRTQYF. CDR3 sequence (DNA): TGTGCCAGCGCCCGGGACAGAAGGACCCAGTACTTC.

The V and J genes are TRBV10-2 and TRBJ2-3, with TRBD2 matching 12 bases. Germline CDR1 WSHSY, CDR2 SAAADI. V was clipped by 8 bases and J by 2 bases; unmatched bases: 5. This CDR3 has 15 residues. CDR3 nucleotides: TGCGCCAGCGCAGGACTAGCGGGATCCACAGATACGCAGTATTTT. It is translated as CASAGLAGSTDTQYF.

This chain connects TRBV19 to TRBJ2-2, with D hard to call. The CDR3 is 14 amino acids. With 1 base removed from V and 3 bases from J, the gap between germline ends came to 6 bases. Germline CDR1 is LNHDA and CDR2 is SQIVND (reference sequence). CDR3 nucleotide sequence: TGTGCCAGTAGTATAGCCGTATACACCGGGGAGCTGTTTTTT. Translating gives CASSIAVYTGELFF.

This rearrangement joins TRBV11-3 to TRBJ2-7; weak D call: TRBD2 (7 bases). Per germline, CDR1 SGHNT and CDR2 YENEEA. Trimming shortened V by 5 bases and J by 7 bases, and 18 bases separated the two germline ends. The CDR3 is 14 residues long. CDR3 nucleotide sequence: TGTGCCAGCAGCCTTGGTGGGAGGGGGAATGAGCAGTACTTC. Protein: CASSLGGRGNEQYF.